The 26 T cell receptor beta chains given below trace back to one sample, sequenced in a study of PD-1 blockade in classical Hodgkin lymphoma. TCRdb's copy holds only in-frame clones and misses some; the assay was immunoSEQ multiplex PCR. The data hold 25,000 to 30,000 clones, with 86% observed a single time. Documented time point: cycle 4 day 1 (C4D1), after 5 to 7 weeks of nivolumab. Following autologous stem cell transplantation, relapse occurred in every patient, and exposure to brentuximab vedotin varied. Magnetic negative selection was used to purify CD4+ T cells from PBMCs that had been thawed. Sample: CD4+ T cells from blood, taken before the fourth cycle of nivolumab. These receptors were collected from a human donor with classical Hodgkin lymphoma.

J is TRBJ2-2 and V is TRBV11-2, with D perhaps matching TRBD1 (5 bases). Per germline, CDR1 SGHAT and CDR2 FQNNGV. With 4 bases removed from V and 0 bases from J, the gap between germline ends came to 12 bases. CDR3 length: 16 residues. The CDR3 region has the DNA TGTGCCAGCAGCTCCCTGCAGGGAACGAACACCGGGGAGCTGTTTTTT. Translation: CASSSLQGTNTGELFF.

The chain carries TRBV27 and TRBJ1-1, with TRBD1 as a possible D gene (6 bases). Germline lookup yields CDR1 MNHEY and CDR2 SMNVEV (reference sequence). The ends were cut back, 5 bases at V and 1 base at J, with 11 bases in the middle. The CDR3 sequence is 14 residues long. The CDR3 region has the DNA TGTGCCAGCAGTACCTACAGGGCGAACACTGAAGCTTTCTTT. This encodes CASSTYRANTEAFF.

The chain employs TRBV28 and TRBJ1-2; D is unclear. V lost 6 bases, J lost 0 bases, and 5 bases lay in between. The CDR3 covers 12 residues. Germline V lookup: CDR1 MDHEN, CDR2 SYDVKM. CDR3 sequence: CASRGPNYGYTF. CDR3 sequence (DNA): TGTGCCAGCAGAGGTCCTAACTATGGCTACACCTTC.

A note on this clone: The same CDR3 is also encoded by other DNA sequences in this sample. This CDR3 is CASSYSTGTGAYEQYF. Written as DNA, the CDR3 is TGTGCCAGCAGTTACTCAACCGGGACGGGGGCCTACGAGCAGTACTTC. The chain couples TRBV6-6 to TRBJ2-7; D is possibly TRBD2 (6 bases). The germline V gene encodes CDR1 MNHNY and CDR2 SVGAGI (reference sequence). Trimming cost V 0 bases and J 2 bases, with 14 bases left between them. The CDR3 contains 16 residues.

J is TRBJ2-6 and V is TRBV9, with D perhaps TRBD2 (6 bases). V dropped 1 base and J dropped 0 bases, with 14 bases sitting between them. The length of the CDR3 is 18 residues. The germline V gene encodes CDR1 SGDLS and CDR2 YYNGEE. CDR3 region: CASSVSGGSYSGANVLTF. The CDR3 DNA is TGTGCCAGCAGCGTATCCGGAGGGAGTTACTCTGGGGCCAACGTCCTGACTTTC.

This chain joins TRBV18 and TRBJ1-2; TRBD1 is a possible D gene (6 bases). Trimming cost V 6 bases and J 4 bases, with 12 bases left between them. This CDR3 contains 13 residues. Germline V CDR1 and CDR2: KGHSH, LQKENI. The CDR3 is CASSSGQRYGYTF. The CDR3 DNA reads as TGTGCCAGCTCCAGTGGACAGCGCTATGGCTACACCTTC.

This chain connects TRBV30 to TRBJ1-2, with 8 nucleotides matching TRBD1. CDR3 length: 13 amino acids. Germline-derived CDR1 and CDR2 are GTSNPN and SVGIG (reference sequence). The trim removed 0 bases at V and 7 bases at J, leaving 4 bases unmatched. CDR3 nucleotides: TGTGCCTGGAGTGTACAGGGGGATTTTGGCTACACCTTC. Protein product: CAWSVQGDFGYTF.

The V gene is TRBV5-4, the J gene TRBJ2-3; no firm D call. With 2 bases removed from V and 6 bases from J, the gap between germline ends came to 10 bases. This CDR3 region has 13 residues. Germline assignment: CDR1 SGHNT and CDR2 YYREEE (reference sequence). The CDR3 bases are TGTGCCAGCAGCTTTTTCGCGCGGGATACGCAGTATTTT. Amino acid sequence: CASSFFARDTQYF.

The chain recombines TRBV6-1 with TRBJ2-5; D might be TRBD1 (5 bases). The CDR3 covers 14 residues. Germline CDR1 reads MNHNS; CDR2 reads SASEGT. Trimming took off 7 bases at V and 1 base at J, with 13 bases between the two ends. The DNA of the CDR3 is TGTGCCAGCAACGACAGCCCCTCCCAAGAGACCCAGTACTTC. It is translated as CASNDSPSQETQYF.

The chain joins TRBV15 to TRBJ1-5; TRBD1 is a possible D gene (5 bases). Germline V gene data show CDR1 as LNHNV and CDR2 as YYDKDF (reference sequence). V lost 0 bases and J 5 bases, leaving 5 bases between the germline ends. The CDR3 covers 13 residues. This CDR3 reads CATSREGDQPQHF. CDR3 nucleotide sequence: TGTGCCACCAGCAGAGAGGGGGATCAGCCCCAGCATTTT.

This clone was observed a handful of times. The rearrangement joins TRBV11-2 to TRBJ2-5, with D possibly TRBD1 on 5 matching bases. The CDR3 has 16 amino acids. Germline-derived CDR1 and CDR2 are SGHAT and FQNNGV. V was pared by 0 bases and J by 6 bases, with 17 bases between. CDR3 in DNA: TGTGCCAGCAGCTTAGATTGGGGCTGGATGGGAAAGACCCAGTACTTC. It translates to CASSLDWGWMGKTQYF.

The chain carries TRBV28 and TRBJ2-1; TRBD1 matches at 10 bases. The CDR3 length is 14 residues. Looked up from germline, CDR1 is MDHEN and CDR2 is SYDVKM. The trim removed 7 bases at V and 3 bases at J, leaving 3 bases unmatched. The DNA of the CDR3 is TGTGCCAGCACGAGGGACAGGGGCTACAATGAGCAGTTCTTC. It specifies CASTRDRGYNEQFF.

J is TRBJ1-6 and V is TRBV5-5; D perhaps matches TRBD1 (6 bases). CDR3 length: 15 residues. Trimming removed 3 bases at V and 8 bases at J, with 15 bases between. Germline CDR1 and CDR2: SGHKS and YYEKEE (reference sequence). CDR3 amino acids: CASSWAGAGDSPLHF. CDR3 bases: TGTGCCAGCAGCTGGGCAGGGGCCGGAGATTCACCCCTCCACTTT.

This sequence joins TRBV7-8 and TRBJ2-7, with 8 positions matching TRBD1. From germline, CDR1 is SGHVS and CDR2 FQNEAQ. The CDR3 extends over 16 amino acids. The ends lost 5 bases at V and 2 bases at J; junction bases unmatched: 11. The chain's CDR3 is CASSPRQGRNTYEQYF. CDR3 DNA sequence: TGTGCCAGCAGCCCCCGACAGGGGCGAAACACCTACGAGCAGTACTTC.

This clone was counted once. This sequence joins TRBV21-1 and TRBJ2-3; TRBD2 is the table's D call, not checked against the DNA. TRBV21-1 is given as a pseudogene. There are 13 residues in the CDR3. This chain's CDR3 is CASSRGGTDTQYF. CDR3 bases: TGTGCCAGCAGCAGGGGGGGCACAGATACGCAGTATTTT.

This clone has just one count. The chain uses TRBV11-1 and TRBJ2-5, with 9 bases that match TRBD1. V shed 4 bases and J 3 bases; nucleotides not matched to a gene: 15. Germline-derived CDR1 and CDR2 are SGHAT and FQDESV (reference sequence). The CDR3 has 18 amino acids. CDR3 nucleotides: TGTGCCAGCAGCTCCTCTCCAAGCCTCCGGGACAGGGAAGAGACCCAGTACTTC. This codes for CASSSSPSLRDREETQYF. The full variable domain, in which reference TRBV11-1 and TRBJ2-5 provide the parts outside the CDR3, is EAEVAQSPRYKITEKSQAVAFWCDPISGHATLYWYRQILGQGPELLVQFQDESVVDDSQLPKDRFSAERLKGVDSTLKIQPAELGDSAMYLCASSSSPSLRDREETQYFGPGTRLLVL.

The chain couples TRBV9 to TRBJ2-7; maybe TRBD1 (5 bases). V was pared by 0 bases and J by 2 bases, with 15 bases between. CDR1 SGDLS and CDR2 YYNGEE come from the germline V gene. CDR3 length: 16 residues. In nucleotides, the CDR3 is TGTGCCAGCAGCGTAGGTGCAGGGTCCAGCGCCTACGAGCAGTACTTC. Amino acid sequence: CASSVGAGSSAYEQYF.

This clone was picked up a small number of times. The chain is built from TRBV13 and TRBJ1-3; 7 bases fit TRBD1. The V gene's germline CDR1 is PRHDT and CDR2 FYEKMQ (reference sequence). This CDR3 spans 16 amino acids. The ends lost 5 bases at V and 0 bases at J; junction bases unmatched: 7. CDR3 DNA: TGTGCCAGCAGCAACCGACAGGGACACTCTGGAAACACCATATATTTT. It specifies CASSNRQGHSGNTIYF.

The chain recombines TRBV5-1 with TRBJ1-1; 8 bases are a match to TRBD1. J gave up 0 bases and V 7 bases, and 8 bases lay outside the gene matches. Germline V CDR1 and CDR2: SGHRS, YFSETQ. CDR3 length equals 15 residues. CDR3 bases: TGCGCCAGCTGGACAGGGCCCGGCATGAACACTGAAGCTTTCTTT. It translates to CASWTGPGMNTEAFF. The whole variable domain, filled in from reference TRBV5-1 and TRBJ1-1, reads KAGVTQTPRYLIKTRGQQVTLSCSPISGHRSVSWYQQTPGQGLQFLFEYFSETQRNKGNFPGRFSGRQFSNSRSEMNVSTLELGDSALYLCASWTGPGMNTEAFFGQGTRLTVV.

The CDR3 is CASSLTSGENNEQFF. CDR3 DNA sequence: TGTGCCAGCAGCTTGACTAGCGGGGAAAACAATGAGCAGTTCTTC. V usage is TRBV7-3 and J usage is TRBJ2-1, with 11 nucleotides matching TRBD2. CDR1 and CDR2 from the germline V gene are SGHTA and FQGTGA. V was clipped by 3 bases and J by 5 bases; unmatched bases: 3. This CDR3 comprises 15 residues.

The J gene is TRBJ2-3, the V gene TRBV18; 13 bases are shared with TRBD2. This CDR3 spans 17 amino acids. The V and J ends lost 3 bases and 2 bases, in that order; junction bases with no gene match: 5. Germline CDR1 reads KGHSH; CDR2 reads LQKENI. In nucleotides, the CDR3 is TGTGCCAGCTCACCCGGACTAGCGGGAGTAGTCACAGATACGCAGTATTTT. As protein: CASSPGLAGVVTDTQYF.

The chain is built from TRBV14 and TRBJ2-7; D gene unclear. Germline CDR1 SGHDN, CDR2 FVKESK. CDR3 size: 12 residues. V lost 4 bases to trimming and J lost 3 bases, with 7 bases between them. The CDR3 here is CASSRYFYEQYF. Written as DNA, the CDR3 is TGTGCCAGCAGCCGTTACTTCTACGAGCAGTACTTC.

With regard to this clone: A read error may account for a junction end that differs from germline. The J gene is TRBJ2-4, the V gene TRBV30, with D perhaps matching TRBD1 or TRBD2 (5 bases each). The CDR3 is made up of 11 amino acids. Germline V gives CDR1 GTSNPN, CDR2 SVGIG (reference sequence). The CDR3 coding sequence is TGTGCCTGGAGTCCCTCTGAGGGGATTCACTTC. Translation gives CAWSPSEGIHF.

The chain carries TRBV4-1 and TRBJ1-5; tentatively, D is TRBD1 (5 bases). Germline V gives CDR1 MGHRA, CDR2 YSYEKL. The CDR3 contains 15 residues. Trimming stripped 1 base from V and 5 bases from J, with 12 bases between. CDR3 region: CASSQAGREHQPQHF. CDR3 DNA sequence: TGCGCCAGCAGCCAAGCGGGCAGGGAACATCAGCCCCAGCATTTT.

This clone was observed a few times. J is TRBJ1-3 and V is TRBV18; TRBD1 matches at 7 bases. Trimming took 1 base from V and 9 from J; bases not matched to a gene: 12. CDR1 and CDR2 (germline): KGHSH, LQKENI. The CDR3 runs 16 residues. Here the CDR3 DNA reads TGTGCCAGCTCACCACAGACAAAGGGACAGACTCCCACCATATATTTT. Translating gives CASSPQTKGQTPTIYF.

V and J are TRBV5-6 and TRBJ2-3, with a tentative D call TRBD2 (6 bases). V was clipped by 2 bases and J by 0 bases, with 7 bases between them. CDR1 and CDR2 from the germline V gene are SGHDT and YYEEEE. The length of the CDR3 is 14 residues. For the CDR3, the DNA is TGTGCCAGCAGCTTCCGGGGGAGCACAGATACGCAGTATTTT. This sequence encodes CASSFRGSTDTQYF.